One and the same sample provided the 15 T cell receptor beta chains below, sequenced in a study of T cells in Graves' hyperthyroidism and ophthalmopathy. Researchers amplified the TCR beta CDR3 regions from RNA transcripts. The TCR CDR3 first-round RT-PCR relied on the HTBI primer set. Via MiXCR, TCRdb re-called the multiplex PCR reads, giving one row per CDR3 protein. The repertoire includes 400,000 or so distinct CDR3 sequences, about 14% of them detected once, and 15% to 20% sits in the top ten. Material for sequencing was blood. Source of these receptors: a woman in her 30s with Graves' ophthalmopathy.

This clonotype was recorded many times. This CDR3 is CAWSVPAGRETQYF. The CDR3 DNA sequence: TGTGCCTGGAGTGTCCCGGCGGGCAGAGAGACCCAGTACTTC. The chain combines TRBV30 with TRBJ2-5; a possible D gene is TRBD2 (5 bases). This CDR3 region has 14 residues. Germline V gives CDR1 GTSNPN, CDR2 SVGIG (reference sequence). Trimming stripped 0 bases from V and 4 bases from J, with 12 bases between.

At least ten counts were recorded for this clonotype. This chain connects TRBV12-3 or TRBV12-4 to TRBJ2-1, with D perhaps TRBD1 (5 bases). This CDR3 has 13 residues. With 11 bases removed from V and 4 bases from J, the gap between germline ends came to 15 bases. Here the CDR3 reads CAASSDTYNEQFF. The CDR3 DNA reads TGTGCCGCCTCCTCGGACACATACAATGAGCAGTTCTTC.

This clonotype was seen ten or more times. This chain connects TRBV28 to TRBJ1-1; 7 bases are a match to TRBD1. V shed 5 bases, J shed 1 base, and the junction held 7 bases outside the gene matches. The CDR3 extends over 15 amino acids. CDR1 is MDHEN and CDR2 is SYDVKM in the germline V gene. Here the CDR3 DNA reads TGTGCCAGCAGTGTCACAGGGGAATGGAACACTGAAGCTTTCTTT. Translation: CASSVTGEWNTEAFF.

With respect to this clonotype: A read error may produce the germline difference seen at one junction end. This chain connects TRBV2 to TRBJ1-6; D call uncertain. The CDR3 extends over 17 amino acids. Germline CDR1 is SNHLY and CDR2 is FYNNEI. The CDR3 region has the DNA TGTGCCGGCAGTGAAGCGCTTGGGAGGGTGGAGAATTCACCCCTCCACTTT. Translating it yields CAGSEALGRVENSPLHF.

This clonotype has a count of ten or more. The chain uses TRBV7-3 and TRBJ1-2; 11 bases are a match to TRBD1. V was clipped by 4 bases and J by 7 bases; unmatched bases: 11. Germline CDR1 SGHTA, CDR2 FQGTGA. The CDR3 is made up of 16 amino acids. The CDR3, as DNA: TGTGCCAGCAGCTCCGCCCCGGGACAGGGGGTGGTTGGCTACACCTTC. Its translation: CASSSAPGQGVVGYTF.

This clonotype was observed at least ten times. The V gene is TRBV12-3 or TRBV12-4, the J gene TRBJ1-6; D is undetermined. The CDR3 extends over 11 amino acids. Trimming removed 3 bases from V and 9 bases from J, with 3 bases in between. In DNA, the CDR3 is TGTGCCAGCAGTTTTAGTTCACCCCTCCACTTT. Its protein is CASSFSSPLHF.

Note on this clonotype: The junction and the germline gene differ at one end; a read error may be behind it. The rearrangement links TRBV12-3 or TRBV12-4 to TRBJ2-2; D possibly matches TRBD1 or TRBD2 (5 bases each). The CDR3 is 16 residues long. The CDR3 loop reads CANSFSGTPNTGELFF. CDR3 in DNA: TGTGCCAACAGTTTTAGTGGGACCCCGAACACCGGGGAGCTGTTTTTT.

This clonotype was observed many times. In DNA form, the CDR3 reads TGTGCCAGCTCACCAGAAGGAGCGCATGGCTACACCTTC. This sequence encodes CASSPEGAHGYTF. V gene TRBV18 combines with J gene TRBJ1-2; D is uncertain. Trimming removed 2 bases from V and 6 bases from J, with 10 bases in between. Looked up from germline, CDR1 is KGHSH and CDR2 is LQKENI. CDR3 length: 13 residues.

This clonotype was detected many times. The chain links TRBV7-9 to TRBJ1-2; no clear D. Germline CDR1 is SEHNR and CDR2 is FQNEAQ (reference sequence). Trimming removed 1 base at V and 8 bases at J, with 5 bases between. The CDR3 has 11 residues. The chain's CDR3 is CASSLGGGYTF. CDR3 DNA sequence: TGTGCCAGCAGCTTAGGGGGAGGCTACACCTTC. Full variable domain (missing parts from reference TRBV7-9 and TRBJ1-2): DTGVSQNPRHKITKRGQNVTFRCDPISEHNRLYWYRQTLGQGPEFLTYFQNEAQLEKSRLLSDRFSAERPKGSFSTLEIQRTEQGDSAMYLCASSLGGGYTFGSGTRLTVV.

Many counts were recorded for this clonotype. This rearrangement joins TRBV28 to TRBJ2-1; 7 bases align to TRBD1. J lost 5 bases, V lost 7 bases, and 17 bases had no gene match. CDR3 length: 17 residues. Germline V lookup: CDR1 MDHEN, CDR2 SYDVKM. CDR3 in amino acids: CASNEPLGQWVHNEQFF. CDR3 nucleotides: TGTGCCAGCAACGAGCCCTTGGGACAGTGGGTTCACAATGAGCAGTTCTTC.

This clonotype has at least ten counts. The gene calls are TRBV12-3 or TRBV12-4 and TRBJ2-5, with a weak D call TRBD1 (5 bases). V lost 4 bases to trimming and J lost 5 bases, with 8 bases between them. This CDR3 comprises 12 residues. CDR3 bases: TGTGCCAGCAGTTCAGCAGGGGAGACCCAGTACTTC. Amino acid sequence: CASSSAGETQYF.

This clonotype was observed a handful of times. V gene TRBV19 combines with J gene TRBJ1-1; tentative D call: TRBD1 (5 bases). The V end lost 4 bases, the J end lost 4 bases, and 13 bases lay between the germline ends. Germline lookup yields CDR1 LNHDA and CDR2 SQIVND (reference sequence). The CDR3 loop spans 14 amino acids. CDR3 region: CASSNRGGTTEAFF. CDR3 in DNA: TGTGCCAGTAGTAACCGGGGGGGGACCACTGAAGCTTTCTTT.

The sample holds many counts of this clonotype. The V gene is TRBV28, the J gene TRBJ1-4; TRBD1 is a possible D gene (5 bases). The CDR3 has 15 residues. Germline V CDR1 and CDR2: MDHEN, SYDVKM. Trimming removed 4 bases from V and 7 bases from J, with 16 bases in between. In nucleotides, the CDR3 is TGTGCCAGCAGTTCGATACTTCAGGGAGGTGAAAAACTGTTTTTT. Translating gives CASSSILQGGEKLFF.

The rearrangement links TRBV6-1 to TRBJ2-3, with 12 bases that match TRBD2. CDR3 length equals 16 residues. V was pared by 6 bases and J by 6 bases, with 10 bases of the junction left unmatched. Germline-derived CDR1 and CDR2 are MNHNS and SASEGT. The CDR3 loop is CASSSPSGGAGDTQYF. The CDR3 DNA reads TGTGCCAGCAGCTCCCCTAGCGGGGGGGCAGGGGATACGCAGTATTTT.

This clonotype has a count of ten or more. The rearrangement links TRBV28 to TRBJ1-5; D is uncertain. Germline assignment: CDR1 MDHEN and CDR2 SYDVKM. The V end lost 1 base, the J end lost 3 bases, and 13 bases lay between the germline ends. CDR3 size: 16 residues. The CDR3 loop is CASSLSVPRDNQPQHF. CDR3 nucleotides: TGTGCCAGCAGTTTATCTGTCCCGAGGGACAATCAGCCCCAGCATTTT.